This T cell receptor beta chain stems from a study of identical twins. The study, taken as a whole, reports: Insertion counts were lower in abundant cord blood beta clonotypes, a trend that memory repertoires did not show.

TCRdb re-derived calls from the 5' RACE reads in MiXCR, one entry per CDR3 protein. This table holds about 500,000 distinct CDR3 sequences, approximately 15% found once. In germline, CDR1 is SGHRS, CDR2 YFSETQ. J gave up 4 bases and V 0 bases, and 5 bases lay outside the gene matches. The CDR3 is 16 amino acids. A note on this clonotype: Its specificity is not known.

This sample also belongs to another study, concerning yellow fever vaccine responses in identical twins.

The sample consisted of CD4+ T cells sorted from blood. The chain employs TRBV5-1 and TRBJ2-2, with TRBD2 matching 8 bases. The receptor was isolated from a young woman in good health. CDR3 DNA: TGCGCCAGCAGCTTGGAAGGCGGGGGGATCACCGGGGAGCTGTTTTTT. This translates into CASSLEGGGITGELFF.